A selection of T cell receptor beta chains follows, all from one sample in a study of blood T cells in healthy people across ages. TCRdb fed the 5' RACE reads into MiXCR, producing one record per CDR3 protein. The profile shows 1.5 million to 2 million distinct CDR3 sequences, about 35% of them singletons. Sequencing used blood. Receptors were obtained from a woman aged 25 to 39 in good health. Each CDR3 is given with its conserved first and last residue. The D gene is left open where the match is weak. A row's size may be missing; if present it is once, few, many or a size class.

d_gene	v_gene	abundance	j_gene	CDR3aa	CDR3nt
TRBD1	TRBV20-1	-	TRBJ2-7	CSARDPTGGTEQYF	TGCAGTGCTAGAGACCCAACAGGGGGCACCGAGCAGTACTTC
TRBD1	TRBV7-2	few	TRBJ2-5	CASSRAGTGQETQYF	TGTGCCAGCAGCCGCGCCGGGACAGGTCAAGAGACCCAGTACTTC
TRBD1	TRBV20-1	-	TRBJ1-1	CSAGTASRVRMNTEAFF	TGCAGTGCTGGGACAGCTTCTCGTGTTAGGATGAACACTGAAGCTTTCTTT
-	TRBV12-3/TRBV12-4	few	TRBJ2-7	CASSFLIPQRRSSYEQYF	TGTGCCAGCAGTTTTCTAATTCCCCAGCGGCGGAGCTCCTACGAGCAGTACTTC
TRBD1	TRBV20-1	-	TRBJ2-7	CSANGEGASYEQYF	TGCAGTGCAAACGGAGAGGGGGCATCCTACGAGCAGTACTTC
-	TRBV5-4	-	TRBJ2-5	CASSLVGGGAGQETQYF	TGTGCCAGCAGCTTGGTGGGGGGCGGGGCGGGCCAAGAGACCCAGTACTTC
-	TRBV4-1	-	TRBJ1-2	CASSHRDGVRGYTF	TGCGCCAGCAGCCACCGGGACGGGGTGCGGGGCTACACCTTC
-	TRBV18	few	TRBJ2-1	CASSPRTRDYNEQFF	TGTGCCAGCTCACCTAGGACAAGGGACTACAATGAGCAGTTCTTC
-	TRBV19	-	TRBJ2-3	CASSIPGLGTDTQYF	TGTGCCAGTAGTATTCCGGGTTTAGGCACAGATACGCAGTATTTT
-	TRBV6-1	-	TRBJ2-7	CATRFSYEQYF	TGTGCCACGCGGTTCTCCTACGAGCAGTACTTC
TRBD1	TRBV28	-	TRBJ1-4	CASSRDRKGEKLFF	TGTGCCAGCAGCCGGGACAGAAAGGGTGAAAAACTGTTTTTT
-	TRBV4-1	-	TRBJ2-7	CASSQVGLPSYEQYF	TGCGCCAGCAGCCAAGTGGGTCTACCCTCCTACGAGCAGTACTTC
-	TRBV9	-	TRBJ1-4	CASSVATGLLEKLFF	TGTGCCAGCAGCGTCGCCACAGGTCTTCTTGAAAAACTGTTTTTT
-	TRBV30	-	TRBJ1-1	CAWSVTGRTEAFF	TGTGCCTGGAGTGTTACGGGGCGCACTGAAGCTTTCTTT
TRBD2	TRBV28	-	TRBJ2-6	CASSLVGGRGANVLTF	TGTGCCAGCAGTTTAGTGGGAGGGAGGGGGGCCAACGTCCTGACTTTC
TRBD1	TRBV27	few	TRBJ2-1	CASRLRDRPIHGQFF	TGTGCCAGCAGACTCCGGGACAGACCTATTCATGGGCAGTTCTTC
TRBD1	TRBV20-1	-	TRBJ2-7	CSATGTGGLDEQYF	TGCAGTGCTACCGGGACAGGGGGCTTGGACGAGCAGTACTTC
TRBD2	TRBV10-3	few	TRBJ2-7	CAISESRTSGASYEQYF	TGTGCCATCAGTGAGTCTCGGACTAGCGGGGCCTCATACGAGCAGTACTTC
TRBD1	TRBV20-1	-	TRBJ2-5	CSATGQGNEQETQYF	TGCAGTGCGACCGGACAGGGGAATGAACAAGAGACCCAGTACTTC
-	TRBV3-1	-	TRBJ2-7	CASSLSTLSYEQYF	TGTGCCAGCAGTTTGTCGACACTCAGCTACGAGCAGTACTTC
-	TRBV4-1	-	TRBJ2-5	CASSQVSGIETQYF	TGCGCCAGCAGCCAAGTCTCAGGGATAGAGACCCAGTACTTC
TRBD2	TRBV12-3/TRBV12-4	few	TRBJ2-1	CASSSIGGYRYNEQFF	TGTGCCAGCAGTTCTATCGGGGGGTATCGATACAATGAGCAGTTCTTC
-	TRBV19	-	TRBJ1-2	CASSISPDYGYTF	TGTGCCAGTAGTATATCCCCGGACTATGGCTACACCTTC
TRBD1	TRBV29-1	-	TRBJ1-1	CSDKRGLGTEAFF	TGCAGCGACAAAAGGGGGCTGGGGACTGAAGCTTTCTTT
-	TRBV20-1	few	TRBJ2-3	CSANPTQGIGTDTQYF	TGCAGTGCTAACCCAACACAGGGAATTGGGACAGATACGCAGTATTTT
-	TRBV28	-	TRBJ2-1	CASSLQAYYNEQFF	TGTGCCAGCAGTCTTCAAGCCTACTACAATGAGCAGTTCTTC
-	TRBV27	-	TRBJ2-1	CASSNHISYYNEQFF	TGTGCCAGCAGTAACCACATATCATACTACAATGAGCAGTTCTTC
-	TRBV7-2	-	TRBJ2-7	CASSLAPGPPIYEQYF	TGTGCCAGCAGCTTAGCTCCTGGCCCGCCCATTTACGAGCAGTACTTC
TRBD1	TRBV27	-	TRBJ2-5	CASKTTGVWDTQYF	TGTGCCAGCAAGACTACAGGGGTGTGGGATACCCAGTACTTC
-	TRBV5-1	few	TRBJ2-7	CASSWGMKGEQYF	TGCGCCAGCAGCTGGGGGATGAAGGGCGAGCAGTACTTC
TRBD1	TRBV4-2	-	TRBJ2-1	CASSQDLTGGVKWSEQFF	TGTGCCAGCAGCCAAGATTTGACAGGGGGCGTGAAGTGGAGTGAGCAGTTCTTC
TRBD2	TRBV20-1	few	TRBJ2-3	CSARDLQGPGGTQYF	TGCAGTGCTAGAGATCTTCAGGGCCCGGGGGGTACGCAGTATTTT
TRBD1	TRBV5-5	-	TRBJ2-3	CASKQTGDRTDTQYF	TGTGCCAGCAAGCAAACAGGGGACCGCACAGATACGCAGTATTTT
-	TRBV30	-	TRBJ2-1	CAWQGSASYNEQFF	TGTGCCTGGCAGGGTAGCGCCTCCTACAATGAGCAGTTCTTC